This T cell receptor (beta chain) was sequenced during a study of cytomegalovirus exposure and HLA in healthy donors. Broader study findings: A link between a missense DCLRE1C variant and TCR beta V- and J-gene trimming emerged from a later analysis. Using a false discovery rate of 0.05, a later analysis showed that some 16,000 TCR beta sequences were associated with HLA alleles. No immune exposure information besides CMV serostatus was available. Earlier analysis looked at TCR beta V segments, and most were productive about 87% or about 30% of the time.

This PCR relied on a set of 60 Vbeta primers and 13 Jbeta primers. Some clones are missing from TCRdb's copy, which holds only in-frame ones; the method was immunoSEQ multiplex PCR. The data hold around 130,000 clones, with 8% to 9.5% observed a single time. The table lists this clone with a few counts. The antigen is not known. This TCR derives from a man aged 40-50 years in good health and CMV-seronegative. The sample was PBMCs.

CDR3 sequence (DNA): TGTGCCAGCTCACCACCGGGACAGGGTAGCCCCTACGAGCAGTACTTC. Residues: CASSPPGQGSPYEQYF. This chain connects TRBV18 to TRBJ2-7; 9 positions agree with TRBD1. CDR1 is KGHSH, CDR2 LQKENI, per germline. J lost 2 bases, V lost 0 bases, and 5 bases had no gene match. This CDR3 is 16 amino acids long.